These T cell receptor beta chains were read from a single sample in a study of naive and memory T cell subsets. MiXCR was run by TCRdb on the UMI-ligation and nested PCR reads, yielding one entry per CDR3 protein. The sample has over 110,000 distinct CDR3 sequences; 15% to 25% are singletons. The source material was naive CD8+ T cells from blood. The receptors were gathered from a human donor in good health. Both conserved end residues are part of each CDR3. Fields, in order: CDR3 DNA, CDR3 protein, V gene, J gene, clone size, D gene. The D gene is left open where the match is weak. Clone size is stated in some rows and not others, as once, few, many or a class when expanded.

TGTGCCAGCAGCTTGGGACCCAACACCGGGGAGCTGTTTTTT,CASSLGPNTGELFF,TRBV5-6,TRBJ2-2,.,.
TGTGCCAGCAGTCCCCCGCTAGAGCGGAGCTACCACTACGAGCAGTACTTC,CASSPPLERSYHYEQYF,TRBV12-3/TRBV12-4,TRBJ2-7,few,.
TGTGCCAGCAGCTTAGCACTAGCGGGAGGGCCGTCAGATACGCAGTATTTT,CASSLALAGGPSDTQYF,TRBV7-9,TRBJ2-3,few,TRBD2
TGCAGCGTTGAAGGGTTCTGGGACAGGGATGTCAATGAGCAGTTCTTC,CSVEGFWDRDVNEQFF,TRBV29-1,TRBJ2-1,few,TRBD1
TGCAGCGTTGAAGACCGGGACTCGTTCAACTACAATGAGCAGTTCTTC,CSVEDRDSFNYNEQFF,TRBV29-1,TRBJ2-1,.,.
TGTGCCAGCAGACGCTCTTACGAGCAGTACTTC,CASRRSYEQYF,TRBV28,TRBJ2-7,many,.
TGTGCCAGCAGTTTCGACAGGGGTGGAGAGACCCAGTACTTC,CASSFDRGGETQYF,TRBV12-3/TRBV12-4,TRBJ2-5,.,TRBD1
TGTGCTATCCTCTTTGGGCGGAGCGGCGGCAATGAGCAGTTCTTC,CAILFGRSGGNEQFF,TRBV2,TRBJ2-1,.,.
TGTGCCAGCAGTCAGGGAGGCGTCGAGACCCAGTACTTC,CASSQGGVETQYF,TRBV28,TRBJ2-5,.,.
TGTGCCAGCAGCTCGGACGGCAATGAGCAGTTCTTC,CASSSDGNEQFF,TRBV5-6,TRBJ2-1,few,.
TGCAGCGTTGAAGATGGGACAGGGGGCTATGGCTACACCTTC,CSVEDGTGGYGYTF,TRBV29-1,TRBJ1-2,many,TRBD1
TGTGCCAGCAGCCCCGGGACAGCGACCTACAATGAGCAGTTCTTC,CASSPGTATYNEQFF,TRBV6-5,TRBJ2-1,few,TRBD1
TGTGCCAGCTCACCAATGGGGTTGACCTACGAGCAGTACTTC,CASSPMGLTYEQYF,TRBV18,TRBJ2-7,few,.
TGTGCCAGCAGTTTGACGGGGGCTGGGGCGGCCTTC,CASSLTGAGAAF,TRBV12-3/TRBV12-4,TRBJ2-4,.,.
TGTGCCAGCAGTTTCCCTCGATATGAAGCTTTCTTT,CASSFPRYEAFF,TRBV12-3/TRBV12-4,TRBJ1-1,.,.
TGTGCCAGCAGTCTGGACAGGGGGAGGACAGATACGCAGTATTTT,CASSLDRGRTDTQYF,TRBV28,TRBJ2-3,.,TRBD1
TGTGCCAGCAGTTACTCCCGATGGGATGAGCAGTTCTTC,CASSYSRWDEQFF,TRBV6-2/TRBV6-3,TRBJ2-1,.,.
TGTGCCAGCAGTGATAGAGCTGTCTACAATGAGCAGTTCTTC,CASSDRAVYNEQFF,TRBV28,TRBJ2-1,.,.
TGCGCCAGCAGTCAAACTAGCGGGAGGGGTGAGCAGTACTTC,CASSQTSGRGEQYF,TRBV23-1,TRBJ2-7,.,TRBD2
TGTGCCAGCAGCTTTAATCCCTACGAGCAGTACTTC,CASSFNPYEQYF,TRBV11-2,TRBJ2-7,few,.